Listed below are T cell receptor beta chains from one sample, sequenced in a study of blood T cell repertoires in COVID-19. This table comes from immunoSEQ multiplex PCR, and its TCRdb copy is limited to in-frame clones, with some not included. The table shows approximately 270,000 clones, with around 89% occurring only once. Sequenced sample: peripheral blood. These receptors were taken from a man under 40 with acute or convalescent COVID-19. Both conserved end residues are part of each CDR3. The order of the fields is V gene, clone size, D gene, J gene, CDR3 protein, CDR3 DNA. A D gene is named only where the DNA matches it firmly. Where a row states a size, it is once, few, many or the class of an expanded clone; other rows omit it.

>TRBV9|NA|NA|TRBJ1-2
CASSVTRTGYTF
TGTGCCAGCAGCGTCACAAGAACCGGCTACACCTTC
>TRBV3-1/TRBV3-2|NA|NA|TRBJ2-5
CASSQSLAGGRQETQYF
TGTGCCAGCAGCCAAAGCCTCGCCGGGGGAAGACAAGAGACCCAGTACTTC
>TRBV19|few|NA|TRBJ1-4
CASSDRQVLNEKLFF
TGTGCCAGTAGTGATCGACAGGTCCTAAATGAAAAACTGTTTTTT
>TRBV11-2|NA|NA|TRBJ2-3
CASSSRLSTDTQYF
TGTGCCAGCAGCTCACGGTTGAGCACAGATACGCAGTATTTT
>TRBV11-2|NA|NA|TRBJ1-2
CASSLDPAGGTEYHGYTF
TGTGCCAGCAGCTTAGATCCAGCGGGGGGGACGGAGTATCATGGCTACACCTTC
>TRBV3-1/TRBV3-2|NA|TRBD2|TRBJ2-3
CASTQRLAGGSGTDTQYF
TGTGCCAGCACCCAAAGACTAGCGGGGGGATCAGGCACAGATACGCAGTATTTT
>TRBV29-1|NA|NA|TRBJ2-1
CSARTVSYNEQFF
TGCAGCGCCCGGACAGTGTCCTACAATGAGCAGTTCTTC
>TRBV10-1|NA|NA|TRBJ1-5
CASSGGEPQHF
TGCGCCAGCAGTGGGGGGGAGCCCCAGCATTTT
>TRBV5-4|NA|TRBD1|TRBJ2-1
CASSLGLGQVISYNEQFF
TGTGCCAGCAGCTTGGGTCTGGGACAGGTTATTTCCTACAATGAGCAGTTCTTC
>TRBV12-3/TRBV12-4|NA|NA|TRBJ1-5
CASSLGYHQHF
TGTGCCAGCAGTCTCGGGTACCACCAGCATTTT
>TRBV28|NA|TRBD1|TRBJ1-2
CASTDRVGYTF
TGTGCCAGCACGGACAGGGTTGGCTACACCTTC
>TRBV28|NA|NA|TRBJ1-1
CASSLYNTEAFF
TGTGCCAGCAGTTTGTATAACACTGAAGCTTTCTTT
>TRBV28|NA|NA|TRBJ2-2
CASSLKGAGELFF
TGTGCCAGCAGTTTGAAAGGGGCCGGGGAGCTGTTTTTT
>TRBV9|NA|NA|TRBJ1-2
CASSLRTGSIYGYTF
TGTGCCAGCAGCCTCAGGACGGGGTCGATCTATGGCTACACCTTC
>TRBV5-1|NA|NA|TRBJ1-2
CASSSGLDTQNYGYTF
TGCGCCAGCAGCTCCGGACTTGACACCCAGAACTATGGCTACACCTTC
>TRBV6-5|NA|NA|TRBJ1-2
CASSPPSQRRYTF
TGTGCCAGCAGTCCACCATCACAACGTCGCTACACCTTC
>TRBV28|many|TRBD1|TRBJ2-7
CASSRTGGLYEQYF
TGTGCCAGCAGCCGTACAGGGGGTCTATACGAGCAGTACTTC
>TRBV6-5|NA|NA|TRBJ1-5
CASKRGYESQPQHF
TGTGCCAGCAAACGAGGGTATGAGAGTCAGCCCCAGCATTTT
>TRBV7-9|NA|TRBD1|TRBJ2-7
CASSPGTGYEQYF
TGTGCCAGCAGCCCCGGGACAGGATACGAGCAGTACTTC
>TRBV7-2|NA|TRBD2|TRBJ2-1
CASSLWTSGSNEQFF
TGTGCCAGCAGCCTATGGACTAGCGGGAGCAATGAGCAGTTCTTC
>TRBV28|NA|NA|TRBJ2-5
CASSFGKETQYF
TGTGCCAGCAGTTTCGGGAAAGAGACCCAGTACTTC
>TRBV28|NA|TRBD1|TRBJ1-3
CASSSIYGTGEGNTIYF
TGTGCCAGCAGTTCCATTTATGGGACAGGGGAAGGAAACACCATATATTTT
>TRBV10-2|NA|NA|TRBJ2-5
CASRTSGLRNQETQYF
TGCGCCAGCAGGACCTCAGGGCTACGGAACCAAGAGACCCAGTACTTC
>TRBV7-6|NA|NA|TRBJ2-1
CASSKQGGTYNEQFF
TGTGCCAGCAGCAAACAGGGGGGGACGTACAATGAGCAGTTCTTC
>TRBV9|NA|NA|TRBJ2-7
CASSVGSYEQYF
TGTGCCAGCAGCGTCGGCTCCTACGAGCAGTACTTC
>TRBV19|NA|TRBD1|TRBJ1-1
CASSLQGALGNTEAFF
TGTGCCAGTAGTTTACAGGGGGCGTTGGGGAACACTGAAGCTTTCTTT
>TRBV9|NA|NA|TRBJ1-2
CASSPRGSAGYTF
TGTGCCAGCAGCCCTCGAGGGTCCGCTGGCTACACCTTC
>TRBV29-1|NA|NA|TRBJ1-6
CSVEAGTPLSLHF
TGCAGCGTTGAAGCCGGGACACCCTTATCCCTCCACTTT
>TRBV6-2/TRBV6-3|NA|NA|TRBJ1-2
CASSFEAEGNGYTF
TGTGCCAGCAGTTTTGAGGCGGAGGGGAATGGCTACACCTTC
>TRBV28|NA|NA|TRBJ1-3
CATLIGQSGNTIYF
TGTGCCACCCTTATTGGGCAATCTGGAAACACCATATATTTT
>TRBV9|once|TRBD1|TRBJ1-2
CASSVGQGFDYGYTF
TGTGCCAGCAGCGTAGGACAGGGGTTCGACTATGGCTACACCTTC